This T cell receptor (beta chain) was profiled in a study of Ad26.COV2.S vaccination and SARS-CoV-2 variants. Study outcomes and limitations: TCR breadth and depth analyses may have underestimated total T cell responses.

Of note for this clone: Its antigen remains unknown.

Clones were sequenced by immunoSEQ multiplex PCR, and TCRdb holds only the in-frame ones, with some missing. The sample holds 430,000 or so clones, more than 80% seen once. Trimming removed 4 bases from V and 2 bases from J; junction bases left unmatched: 8. The CDR3 runs 17 residues. Per germline, CDR1 SGHNT and CDR2 YYREEE (reference sequence). Regarding treatment: about 20 received Ad26.COV2.S at low or high dose, single or two shots; 5 received placebo; per-sample allocation not given. Specimens were obtained on day 63 following the first vaccine or placebo injection. The material sequenced was peripheral blood, taken in a trial of Ad26.COV2.S vaccine versus placebo. The clonotype originates from a person between 18 and 65 years old who received the Ad26.COV2.S COVID-19 vaccine or a placebo. V and J are TRBV5-4 and TRBJ2-5; TRBD2 matches at 13 bases. CDR3 bases: TGTGCCAGCAGCAGAAACCCGGGACTAGCGGGGCAAGAGACCCAGTACTTC. Its translation is CASSRNPGLAGQETQYF.